The source of this T cell receptor (beta chain) is a study of OX40 agonist ivuxolimab in advanced cancers. At baseline, cycle 4 day 1, and cycle 7 day 1, blood was sampled. As for this clone: The antigen is undetermined.

The protocol was immunoSEQ multiplex PCR, while the TCRdb copy is restricted to in-frame clones and leaves out a portion. In the table there are over 100,000 clones, roughly nine tenths of which are singletons. Study-wide results and caveats: Some nonresponders also had low normalized T-cell clonal expansion.

This CDR3 is 13 amino acids long. The germline V gene encodes CDR1 LGHNA and CDR2 YNFKEQ. V was trimmed by 1 base and J by 7 bases, leaving 7 bases between them. The chain carries TRBV4-2 and TRBJ2-2; D is unclear. The sequence was collected from an adult with an advanced solid tumor such as melanoma, head and neck, liver or kidney cancer. The input for sequencing was CD4+ or CD8+ T cells sorted from blood, taken in a trial of the OX40 agonist ivuxolimab. The CDR3: CASSQAVVGELFF. As DNA, the CDR3 is TGTGCCAGCAGCCAAGCAGTGGTCGGGGAGCTGTTTTTT.